The clone carrying this T cell receptor beta chain has ten or more counts. Its antigen is not known. In germline, CDR1 is MNHEY, CDR2 SMNVEV (reference sequence). The CDR3 sequence is 13 residues long. Trimming removed 6 bases at V and 2 bases at J, with 8 bases between. These data come from a study of CD8 T cells in ankylosing spondylitis. General study results and limits: Earlier reports found some motif variants in synovial fluid and blood in reactive arthritis. Relatively scarce in peripheral blood, disease-linked clones were CD8+. Disease-linked clones reportedly concentrated significantly in matched ankylosing spondylitis synovial fluid. Characteristic of ankylosing spondylitis blood, it appeared, was a TCR beta motif comprising several highly homologous variants.

For TCR beta, libraries came from quantitative 5'-RACE with molecular barcodes. TCRdb recomputed calls from the 5' RACE reads with MiXCR, one row per CDR3 protein. The sample has approximately 550,000 distinct CDR3 sequences, about 13% seen once; the top ten hold about 6.5%. The receptor's source is a male donor with ankylosing spondylitis. The chain uses TRBV27 and TRBJ2-1; D is unresolved. The specimen was blood, either unsorted or a sorted T cell fraction (not recorded which). CDR3 DNA sequence: TGTGCCAGCAGGCGTGGGACCTACAATGAGCAGTTCTTC. It codes for CASRRGTYNEQFF.